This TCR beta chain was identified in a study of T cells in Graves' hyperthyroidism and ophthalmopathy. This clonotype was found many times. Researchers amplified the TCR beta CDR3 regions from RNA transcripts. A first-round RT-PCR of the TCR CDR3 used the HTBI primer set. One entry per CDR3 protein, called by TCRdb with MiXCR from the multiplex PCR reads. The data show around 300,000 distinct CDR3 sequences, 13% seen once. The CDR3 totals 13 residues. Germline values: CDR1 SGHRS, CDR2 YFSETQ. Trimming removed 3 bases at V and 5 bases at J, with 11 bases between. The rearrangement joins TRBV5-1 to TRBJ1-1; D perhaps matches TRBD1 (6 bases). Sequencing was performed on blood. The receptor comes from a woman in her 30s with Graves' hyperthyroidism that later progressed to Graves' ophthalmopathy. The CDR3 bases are TGCGCCAGCAGCTGGGAGGGGGGAACTGAAGCTTTCTTT. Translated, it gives CASSWEGGTEAFF.